The 31 T cell receptor beta chains presented below share a single source sample, sequenced in a study of technical replicates of blood from a handful of donors. Clones were sequenced by immunoSEQ multiplex PCR, and TCRdb holds only the in-frame ones, with some missing. The sample has some 49,000 clones, approximately 90% seen once; the top ten hold around 3.6%. The sample was PBMCs. Receptors originate from a human donor in good health. Some clones in this sample may be carry-over from other donors' samples.

The chain uses TRBV4-1 and TRBJ1-4, with D uncertain. Trimming pared 0 bases from V and 3 bases from J, leaving 8 bases between. Germline V gives CDR1 MGHRA, CDR2 YSYEKL. CDR3 length: 15 amino acids. The CDR3 region is CASSQDGRANEKLFF. The DNA for the CDR3 is TGCGCCAGCAGCCAAGATGGGAGGGCTAATGAAAAACTGTTTTTT.

This chain uses TRBV5-1 with TRBJ2-5, with 8 nucleotides matching TRBD2. The CDR3 contains 14 residues. The trim removed 4 bases at V and 5 bases at J, leaving 7 bases unmatched. Per germline, CDR1 SGHRS and CDR2 YFSETQ. This CDR3 is CASSPSGRGETQYF. For the CDR3, the DNA is TGCGCCAGCAGCCCCAGCGGGAGAGGGGAGACCCAGTACTTC.

The V and J genes are TRBV5-6 and TRBJ2-2; no clear D. Trimming stripped 5 bases from V and 0 bases from J, with 14 bases between. CDR3 size: 16 residues. Germline lookup yields CDR1 SGHDT and CDR2 YYEEEE. The CDR3 sequence: CASRFAATTNTGELFF. The CDR3 DNA follows: TGTGCCAGCAGGTTTGCCGCCACAACGAACACCGGGGAGCTGTTTTTT.

The V call is TRBV19, the J call TRBJ2-6; TRBD1 matches at 10 bases. The CDR3 is 17 residues long. Germline CDR1 is LNHDA and CDR2 is SQIVND (reference sequence). V lost 3 bases to trimming and J lost 4 bases; unmatched junction nucleotides: 6. CDR3 amino acids: CASSIGDRGSGANVLTF. The DNA for the CDR3 is TGTGCCAGTAGTATTGGGGACAGGGGATCAGGGGCCAACGTCCTGACTTTC.

V usage is TRBV4-1 and J usage is TRBJ2-2; perhaps TRBD1 as D (6 bases). The CDR3 runs 15 residues. Trimming took 3 bases from V and 1 from J, leaving 9 bases between them. CDR1 is MGHRA and CDR2 is YSYEKL in the germline V gene. The CDR3 coding sequence is TGCGCCAGCAGCCAGGGACATAGGAACACCGGGGAGCTGTTTTTT. Amino acid sequence: CASSQGHRNTGELFF.

The chain joins TRBV4-2 to TRBJ1-1, with D uncertain. Per the germline V gene, CDR1 is LGHNA and CDR2 is YNFKEQ. Trimming left V 0 bases short and J 3 bases short, with 8 bases between. CDR3 length: 14 residues. The CDR3 here is CASSQDSGYTEAFF. CDR3 bases: TGTGCCAGCAGCCAAGATTCGGGGTACACTGAAGCTTTCTTT.

The gene calls are TRBV30 and TRBJ2-7, with a possible D match to TRBD1 (7 bases). The CDR3 runs to 13 residues. Trimming cost V 3 bases and J 6 bases, with 15 bases left between them. Germline CDR1 GTSNPN, CDR2 SVGIG (reference sequence). For the CDR3, the DNA is TGTGCCTGGAGCCCGACAGGGCGGGGCGAGCAGTACTTC. This gives the protein CAWSPTGRGEQYF.

The CDR3 here is CASSQDWATPYEQYF. The CDR3 DNA reads TGCGCCAGCAGCCAAGATTGGGCCACCCCCTACGAGCAGTACTTC. The V gene is TRBV4-3, the J gene TRBJ2-7; D remains ambiguous. Trimming stripped 0 bases from V and 2 bases from J, with 11 bases between. Germline V gene data show CDR1 as LGHNA and CDR2 as YSLEER. The CDR3 covers 15 residues.

This rearrangement joins TRBV7-6 to TRBJ2-7; TRBD2 matches at 9 bases. The trim removed 1 base at V and 2 bases at J, leaving 3 bases unmatched. The CDR3 runs 15 residues. Germline CDR1 is SGHVS and CDR2 is FNYEAQ. The CDR3 coding sequence is TGTGCCAGCAGCTTAGGTGGCGGGGGGGCCTACGAGCAGTACTTC. It is translated as CASSLGGGGAYEQYF. Drawing the rest from reference TRBV7-6 and TRBJ2-7, the complete variable domain is GAGVSQSPRYKVTKRGQDVALRCDPISGHVSLYWYRQALGQGPEFLTYFNYEAQQDKSGLPNDRFSAERPEGSISTLTIQRTEQRDSAMYRCASSLGGGGAYEQYFGPGTRLTVT.

This chain links TRBV19 with TRBJ1-2; D remains ambiguous. The CDR3 has 12 amino acids. Germline values: CDR1 LNHDA, CDR2 SQIVND (reference sequence). V was clipped by 5 bases and J by 2 bases, with 6 bases between them. Here the CDR3 reads CASSGNNYGYTF. CDR3 nucleotide sequence: TGTGCCAGTAGTGGCAACAACTATGGCTACACCTTC.

This chain links TRBV5-4 with TRBJ1-6; TRBD1 might be the D (6 bases). This CDR3 has 16 residues. The germline V gene encodes CDR1 SGHNT and CDR2 YYREEE (reference sequence). Trimming left V 3 bases short and J 8 bases short, with 18 bases between. The CDR3 region has the DNA TGTGCCAGCAGCTCGGATGTGGGACAAATACATTCACCCCTCCACTTT. Its protein is CASSSDVGQIHSPLHF.

This clone has only a few counts. The chain is built from TRBV5-1 and TRBJ2-3; D might be TRBD2 (6 bases). The V gene's germline CDR1 is SGHRS and CDR2 YFSETQ. This CDR3 is built from 15 residues. Trimming removed 4 bases at V and 5 bases at J, with 17 bases between. The DNA for the CDR3 is TGCGCCAGCAGCCCGCGGGACTCAGGAGGAGATACGCAGTATTTT. Protein sequence: CASSPRDSGGDTQYF.

This chain joins TRBV18 and TRBJ2-1, with TRBD2 identical over 12 bases. J gave up 4 bases and V 3 bases, and 4 bases lay outside the gene matches. This CDR3 spans 16 amino acids. Germline loops: CDR1 KGHSH, CDR2 LQKENI. CDR3 amino acids: CASSPQGLAGYNEQFF. CDR3 coding DNA: TGTGCCAGCTCACCCCAGGGACTAGCGGGTTACAATGAGCAGTTCTTC.

This clone appeared a few times. This sequence joins TRBV7-2 and TRBJ2-1, with TRBD2 matching over 15 bases. The length of the CDR3 is 18 residues. Trimming at V came to 5 bases and at J to 10 bases, leaving 15 bases not matched to a gene. In germline, CDR1 is SGHTA, CDR2 FQGNSA. In nucleotides, the CDR3 is TGTGCCAGCAGCCGGTCCGGGACTAGCGGGGGGCCTAGGGGGGAGCAGTTCTTC. As protein: CASSRSGTSGGPRGEQFF.

The chain employs TRBV19 and TRBJ1-2, with no clear D. V shed 0 bases and J shed 4 bases, with 9 bases lying between them. The length of the CDR3 is 14 residues. Germline V gene data show CDR1 as LNHDA and CDR2 as SQIVND (reference sequence). The CDR3 protein is CASSIDTGTYGYTF. The CDR3, as DNA: TGTGCCAGTAGTATAGACACGGGAACCTATGGCTACACCTTC.

This chain uses TRBV7-2 with TRBJ1-3, with unresolved D. The CDR3 is 16 residues long. Germline V gives CDR1 SGHTA, CDR2 FQGNSA. Trimming removed 2 bases at V and 0 bases at J, with 11 bases between. CDR3 sequence: CASSLTARNSGNTIYF. CDR3 nucleotides: TGTGCCAGCAGCTTAACGGCTAGGAACTCTGGAAACACCATATATTTT.

The J gene is TRBJ2-7, the V gene TRBV6-6, with D possibly TRBD1 on 5 matching bases. The CDR3 length is 14 residues. Germline values: CDR1 MNHNY, CDR2 SVGAGI (reference sequence). V lost 2 bases, J lost 2 bases, and 10 bases lay in between. CDR3 nucleotides: TGTGCCAGCAGTTACGCTGACAGAACCTACGAGCAGTACTTC. Translating gives CASSYADRTYEQYF.

The rearrangement links TRBV9 to TRBJ1-2; 9 bases fit TRBD1. V shed 3 bases and J 7 bases; nucleotides not matched to a gene: 7. Germline V lookup: CDR1 SGDLS, CDR2 YYNGEE. The CDR3 sequence is 14 residues long. The CDR3 loop reads CASSDGGQGFGYTF. The CDR3 DNA is TGTGCCAGCAGCGATGGGGGACAGGGATTTGGCTACACCTTC. The full variable domain, in which reference TRBV9 and TRBJ1-2 provide the parts outside the CDR3, is DSGVTQTPKHLITATGQRVTLRCSPRSGDLSVYWYQQSLDQGLQFLIQYYNGEERAKGNILERFSAQQFPDLHSELNLSSLELGDSALYFCASSDGGQGFGYTFGSGTRLTVV.

The chain is built from TRBV7-9 and TRBJ2-2, with 9 bases matching TRBD1. J was trimmed by 7 bases and V by 6 bases; bases with no gene match: 18. In germline, CDR1 is SEHNR, CDR2 FQNEAQ (reference sequence). The CDR3 consists of 18 residues. The CDR3 DNA is TGTGCCAGCAGTACTACCGGGACAGGGCGTATCGGTGTCGGGGAGCTGTTTTTT. Translating gives CASSTTGTGRIGVGELFF.

This chain links TRBV7-2 with TRBJ2-3; the match to TRBD2 covers 7 bases. Germline V gene lookup returns CDR1 SGHTA and CDR2 FQGNSA. Trimming cost V 0 bases and J 5 bases; bases outside gene matches: 11. This CDR3 comprises 17 residues. CDR3 sequence: CASSLALGGGIRDTQYF. DNA for the CDR3: TGTGCCAGCAGCTTAGCGCTAGGCGGGGGAATCAGAGATACGCAGTATTTT.

CDR3 in DNA: TGTGCCAGCAGCCCGACTAGCGGGGGGCTCGGGGAGCTGTTTTTT. Translated: CASSPTSGGLGELFF. The V gene is TRBV11-3, the J gene TRBJ2-2; TRBD2 matches at 13 bases. Germline CDR1 reads SGHNT; CDR2 reads YENEEA. V gave up 5 bases and J gave up 7 bases; unmatched junction bases: 4. CDR3 size: 15 residues.

V and J are TRBV2 and TRBJ1-1; D remains unclear. This CDR3 has 14 amino acids. Trimming took off 3 bases at V and 1 base at J, with 9 bases between the two ends. Germline V CDR1 and CDR2: SNHLY, FYNNEI. Here the CDR3 reads CASSERNTNTEAFF. CDR3 coding DNA: TGTGCCAGCAGTGAGCGGAACACGAACACTGAAGCTTTCTTT.

The gene calls are TRBV5-6 and TRBJ2-5; no firm D call. The CDR3 runs to 14 residues. The germline V gene encodes CDR1 SGHDT and CDR2 YYEEEE. Trimming removed 1 base from V and 4 bases from J, with 11 bases in between. In DNA form, the CDR3 reads TGTGCCAGCAGCTTGTTCGAGCGTACAGAGACCCAGTACTTC. Protein sequence: CASSLFERTETQYF.

V gene TRBV21-1 combines with J gene TRBJ2-7; the D call TRBD1 from the table was never checked on the DNA. TRBV21-1 is labeled a pseudogene. CDR3 length: 15 residues. The chain's CDR3 is CASSRDRVSSYEQYF. CDR3 DNA: TGTGCCAGCAGCCGCGACAGGGTCAGCTCCTACGAGCAGTACTTC.

This chain uses TRBV6-4 with TRBJ2-3; D might be TRBD2 (6 bases). The CDR3 sequence is 17 residues long. Looked up from germline, CDR1 is MRHNA and CDR2 is SNTAGT. Trimming removed 0 bases at V and 0 bases at J, with 13 bases between. The CDR3 DNA is TGTGCCAGCAGTGACTCCCGGGCGGGACCTAGCACAGATACGCAGTATTTT. Protein product: CASSDSRAGPSTDTQYF.

This clone was picked up a small number of times. V and J are TRBV11-2 and TRBJ2-1, with D tentatively TRBD2 (6 bases). The germline V gene encodes CDR1 SGHAT and CDR2 FQNNGV. Trimming removed 5 bases from V and 7 bases from J, with 24 bases in between. The CDR3 is made up of 17 amino acids. CDR3 in DNA: TGTGCCAGCAGCCCCCGAGGTACTGGCGGGATTGGAAATGAGCAGTTCTTC. It is translated as CASSPRGTGGIGNEQFF.

The chain combines TRBV7-9 with TRBJ2-1; D is unclear. Looked up from germline, CDR1 is SEHNR and CDR2 is FQNEAQ (reference sequence). The CDR3 covers 12 residues. V lost 3 bases to trimming and J lost 9 bases, with 9 bases between them. The chain's CDR3 is CASSLQEREQFF. For the CDR3, the DNA is TGTGCCAGCAGCTTGCAGGAACGTGAGCAGTTCTTC.

J is TRBJ2-2 and V is TRBV19; no clear D gene. The CDR3 runs 13 residues. The V end was cut by 4 bases, the J end by 0 bases, with 3 bases between. The germline CDR1 and CDR2 sequences are LNHDA and SQIVND (reference sequence). CDR3 sequence reads: CASSTTNTGELFF. The CDR3 DNA follows: TGTGCCAGTAGTACAACGAACACCGGGGAGCTGTTTTTT.

The chain's CDR3 is CASSPLLGSRRTDTQYF. As DNA, the CDR3 is TGTGCCAGCAGCCCCCTGCTTGGGAGTAGGAGGACAGATACGCAGTATTTT. The J gene is TRBJ2-3, the V gene TRBV5-6, with D maybe TRBD2 (5 bases). The CDR3 is 17 residues long. CDR1 is SGHDT and CDR2 is YYEEEE in the germline V gene. V was pared by 4 bases and J by 3 bases, with 21 bases between.

This clone appeared a single time. This rearrangement joins TRBV7-6 to TRBJ1-1; TRBD1 matches 8 bases. The germline V gene has CDR1 SGHVS and CDR2 FNYEAQ. The CDR3 runs to 15 residues. J lost 1 base, V lost 6 bases, and 7 bases had no gene match. In DNA, the CDR3 is TGTGCCAGCAGGGACGCGGGGACAGGGAACACTGAAGCTTTCTTT. Translating gives CASRDAGTGNTEAFF.

V and J are TRBV4-1 and TRBJ2-4; D possibly corresponds to TRBD2 (7 bases). This CDR3 contains 18 residues. Germline values: CDR1 MGHRA, CDR2 YSYEKL. Trimming pared 0 bases from V and 2 bases from J, leaving 17 bases between. The CDR3 spells CASSQDEGGVGTKNIQYF. The CDR3 DNA reads TGCGCCAGCAGCCAAGATGAGGGGGGGGTCGGAACCAAAAACATTCAGTACTTC.